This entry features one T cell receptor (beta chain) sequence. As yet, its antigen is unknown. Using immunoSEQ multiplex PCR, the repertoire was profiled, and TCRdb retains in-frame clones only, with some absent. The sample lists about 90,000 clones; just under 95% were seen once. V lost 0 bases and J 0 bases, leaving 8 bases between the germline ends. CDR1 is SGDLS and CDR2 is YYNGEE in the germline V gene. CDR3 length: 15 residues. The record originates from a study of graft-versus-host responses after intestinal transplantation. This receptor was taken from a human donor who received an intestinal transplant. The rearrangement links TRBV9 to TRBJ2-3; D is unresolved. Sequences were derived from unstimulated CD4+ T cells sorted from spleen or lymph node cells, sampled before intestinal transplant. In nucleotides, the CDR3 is TGTGCCAGCAGCGTAGGGCAGCCCAGCACAGATACGCAGTATTTT. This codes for CASSVGQPSTDTQYF.